These 10 T cell receptor beta chains share one sample of origin, sequenced in a study of Graves' ophthalmopathy and Graves' hyperthyroidism. Amplified material comprised TCR beta CDR3 regions derived from RNA transcripts. An opening RT-PCR round employed HTBI primers and preceded a second-round multiplex PCR. One entry per CDR3 protein results from TCRdb running MiXCR on the multiplex PCR reads. The sample lists hundreds of thousands of distinct CDR3 sequences; around 50% were seen once. What was sequenced was peripheral blood. The receptors derive from an adult man with Graves' ophthalmopathy.

This chain joins TRBV29-1 and TRBJ2-5; D gene ambiguous. The CDR3 extends over 12 amino acids. V was pared by 5 bases and J by 3 bases, with 10 bases between. Germline assignment: CDR1 SQVTM and CDR2 ANQGSEA. CDR3 sequence: CSVLLREETQYF. The CDR3 DNA follows: TGCAGCGTTCTTCTCCGGGAAGAGACCCAGTACTTC.

This clonotype has just a few counts. This chain links TRBV29-1 with TRBJ2-7, with D perhaps matching TRBD1 (5 bases). Germline V gene sequence: CDR1 SQVTM, CDR2 ANQGSEA. The CDR3 totals 13 residues. Trimming shortened V by 3 bases and J by 0 bases, and 9 bases separated the two germline ends. The CDR3 spells CSVEGQSSYEQYF. The CDR3 nucleotides are TGCAGCGTTGAGGGGCAGAGCTCCTACGAGCAGTACTTC.

Details on this clonotype: A read error is likely, as this CDR3 ends without the conserved phenylalanine or tryptophan. It is unclear where the CDR3 begins or ends on the DNA, so no DNA is shown, and the CDR3 is as TCRdb lists it. The CDR3 is CASSTLIR. The chain couples TRBV12-3 or TRBV12-4 to TRBJ2-7. Including both end residues, the CDR3 is 8 amino acids long.

As for this clonotype: At one end, the junction sequence differs from germline, possibly due to a read error. This rearrangement joins TRBV12-3 or TRBV12-4 to TRBJ2-5, with 7 bases that match TRBD1. The CDR3 consists of 13 residues. The CDR3 sequence: CASRLGGGTVQYF. The CDR3 DNA sequence: TGTGCCAGCAGGTTAGGCGGTGGGACAGTCCAGTACTTC.

This clonotype has a count of ten or more. V usage is TRBV25-1 and J usage is TRBJ1-5, with a weak D call TRBD1 (6 bases). V lost 3 bases, J lost 16 bases, and 22 bases lay in between. The CDR3 covers 14 residues. Germline assignment: CDR1 MGHDK and CDR2 SYGVNS. This CDR3 reads CASSDPGADNLIHF. CDR3 bases: TGTGCCAGCAGTGATCCAGGGGCAGACAATCTCATACATTTT.

This clonotype was seen only a few times. V usage is TRBV4-1 and J usage is TRBJ2-5, with D maybe TRBD1 (5 bases). Germline V CDR1 and CDR2: MGHRA, YSYEKL. Trimming pared 4 bases from V and 2 bases from J, leaving 14 bases between. There are 15 residues in the CDR3. CDR3 sequence: CASSLTLTGQETQYF. For the CDR3, the DNA is TGCGCCAGCAGCCTTACCTTAACAGGTCAAGAGACCCAGTACTTC.

There are a few counts of this clonotype. The chain is built from TRBV20-1 and TRBJ2-7; 10 bases map to TRBD2. The junction had 11 bases not matched to a gene; V was cut back by 3 bases and J by 3 bases. This CDR3 region has 16 residues. Germline assignment: CDR1 DFQATT and CDR2 SNEGSKA (reference sequence). CDR3 sequence: CSASFLAGEHSYEQYF. CDR3 nucleotide sequence: TGCAGTGCTAGTTTTCTAGCGGGAGAGCATAGCTACGAGCAGTACTTC.

This chain connects TRBV6-5 to TRBJ1-1; 10 nucleotides match TRBD1. Trimming took 5 bases from V and 7 from J; bases not matched to a gene: 7. Germline CDR1 MNHEY, CDR2 SVGAGI. This CDR3 region has 14 residues. The CDR3 DNA reads TGTGCCAGCAGTCGACCTTGGACAGGGGGTGAAGCTTTCTTT. Translating gives CASSRPWTGGEAFF.

This clonotype appeared a few times. V gene TRBV20-1 combines with J gene TRBJ1-6; TRBD1 agrees at 9 bases. Germline V gives CDR1 DFQATT, CDR2 SNEGSKA (reference sequence). The CDR3 loop spans 15 amino acids. The ends lost 5 bases at V and 9 bases at J; junction bases unmatched: 11. CDR3 DNA sequence: TGCAGTGCTTTCTCAGGAGGGACAGGGAGTTCACCCCTCCACTTT. Encoded protein: CSAFSGGTGSSPLHF.

The V call is TRBV2, the J call TRBJ2-1, with TRBD2 as a possible D gene (5 bases). Trimming removed 5 bases at V and 6 bases at J, with 20 bases between. Germline V gives CDR1 SNHLY, CDR2 FYNNEI. The CDR3 consists of 16 residues. The CDR3 spells CASSPKRRPSANEQFF. CDR3 DNA: TGTGCCAGCAGTCCAAAGCGGAGACCCTCCGCCAATGAGCAGTTCTTC.